The text below deals with one TCR beta chain. What it binds is not known. PCR used 60 Vbeta primers and 13 Jbeta primers. Data came from immunoSEQ multiplex PCR; TCRdb stores just in-frame clones and leaves some out. Seen here are 130,000 or so clones, over 70% observed once, and the top ten hold 2.9%. Although they were nominally healthy when sampled, donors likely had unrecorded immune exposures. The data derive from a study of cytomegalovirus exposure and HLA in healthy donors. Study outcomes and limitations: Earlier findings revealed that most TCR beta V segments proved productive either about 90% or about 30% of the time. As was reported, the HLA-A and HLA-B alleles of most subjects were accurately predicted from TCR beta sequences. Later analysis suggested links between common viral pathogens and several top significant clusters.

Germline assignment: CDR1 SQVTM and CDR2 ANQGSEA. The CDR3 covers 15 residues. V was cut by 6 bases and J by 2 bases, with 17 bases left in between. The V and J genes are TRBV29-1 and TRBJ2-1, with D possibly being TRBD1 (6 bases). The TCR was taken from a woman aged 40 to 55 in good health and CMV-seropositive. The sample was PBMCs. The CDR3 loop reads CSVIRGVSTYNEQFF. In nucleotides, the CDR3 is TGCAGCGTGATCAGGGGAGTAAGCACCTACAATGAGCAGTTCTTC.